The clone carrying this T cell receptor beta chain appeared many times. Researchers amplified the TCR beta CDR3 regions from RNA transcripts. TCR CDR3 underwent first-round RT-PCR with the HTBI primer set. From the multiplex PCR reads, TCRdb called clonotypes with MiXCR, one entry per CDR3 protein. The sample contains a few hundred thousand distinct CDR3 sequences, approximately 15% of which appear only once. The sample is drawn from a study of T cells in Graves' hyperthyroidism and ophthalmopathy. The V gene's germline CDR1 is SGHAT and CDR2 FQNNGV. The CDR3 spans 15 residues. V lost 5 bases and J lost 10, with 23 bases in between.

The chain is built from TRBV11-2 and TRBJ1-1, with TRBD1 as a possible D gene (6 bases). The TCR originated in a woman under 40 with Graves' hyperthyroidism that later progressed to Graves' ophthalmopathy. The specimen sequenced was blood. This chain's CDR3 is CASSPKTDSPLGAFF. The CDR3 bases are TGTGCCAGCAGCCCCAAAACGGACAGCCCCTTAGGAGCTTTCTTT.